This record concerns one TCR beta chain sequence. The sample comes from a study of sequential checkpoint blockade in melanoma. Treatment of the sample: randomized to nivolumab then ipilimumab (arm A) or the reverse (arm B). Clones were read by immunoSEQ multiplex PCR, and TCRdb kept only the in-frame ones, dropping some. The sample shows about 20,000 clones, around 72% of them seen only once. The material sequenced was tumor tissue (inferred from file names), taken from a patient given nivolumab and ipilimumab in sequence. The clonotype was recovered from a human donor with melanoma.

The CDR3 region is CAISAISGVETQYF. The CDR3 region has the DNA TGTGCCATCAGCGCTATCTCGGGAGTGGAGACCCAGTACTTC. The chain employs TRBV6-8 and TRBJ2-5; TRBD2 might be the D (6 bases). Per the germline V gene, CDR1 is MNHGY and CDR2 is SAAAGT. This CDR3 spans 14 amino acids. Trimming left V 10 bases short and J 5 bases short, with 20 bases between.